This TCR beta chain was sequenced for a study of response to subunit inactivated influenza vaccine. TCRdb redid the calling of the RT-PCR reads with MiXCR, one entry per CDR3 protein. Of 550,000 to 650,000 distinct CDR3 sequences in the sample, 12% were seen once. This CDR3 is 19 amino acids long. Germline CDR1 SGHTA, CDR2 FQGNSA. Germline trimming cut 0 bases from V and 6 bases from J; bases unmatched to any gene: 18. This clonotype showed up many times. The source of this sequence is a man aged 45-65 years who received an inactivated influenza vaccine. This sample comprised PBMCs from blood, obtained on the day of vaccination. V gene TRBV7-2 combines with J gene TRBJ2-7, with 9 bases lining up with TRBD1. The CDR3 region is CASSLARTGTGTSLREQYF. The CDR3 DNA reads TGTGCCAGCAGCTTAGCCCGGACAGGGACAGGGACTTCTCTCCGCGAGCAGTACTTC. The full variable domain, with the rest looked up from reference TRBV7-2 and TRBJ2-7, is GAGVSQSPSNKVTEKGKDVELRCDPISGHTALYWYRQSLGQGLEFLIYFQGNSAPDKSGLPSDRFSAERTGGSVSTLTIQRTQQEDSAVYLCASSLARTGTGTSLREQYFGPGTRLTVT.